These 13 T cell receptor beta chains were all obtained from the same sample, sequenced in a study of T-cell memory formation after mild COVID-19 (dated by TCRdb to the early 2020s). Library preparation was by 5' RACE. The sequencing machine was an Illumina NovaSeq 6000. TCRdb redid the processing of the public reads, applying fastp at Q25 and MiXCR, and retained in-frame beta chains. Merged by CDR3 protein, the rows form single entries marked with the most common genes and DNA. The sample includes roughly 370,000 distinct CDR3 sequences, with about a sixth observed a single time. Clones ranked in the top ten supply around a fifth of the sample. Sequencing was done on a sample of PBMCs or a T cell subset sorted from them (not recorded which). Receptors were obtained from a man younger than 35 who had mild COVID-19 (a few samples of this study predate the infection). The sample titles of this study are shuffled in the database, so cell type and time point are left out; the donor was told from shared clones.

This clonotype was recorded a few times. V and J are TRBV7-3 and TRBJ2-1; D might be TRBD2 (5 bases). V was trimmed by 2 bases and J by 0 bases, leaving 11 bases between them. This CDR3 has 16 amino acids. The germline V gene has CDR1 SGHTA and CDR2 FQGTGA. CDR3 in amino acids: CASSLGRAASYNEQFF. The CDR3 coding sequence is TGTGCCAGCAGCTTAGGGAGAGCGGCCTCCTACAATGAGCAGTTCTTC.

There are a few counts of this clonotype. The J gene is TRBJ2-3, the V gene TRBV5-4; 11 bases line up with TRBD2. Looked up from germline, CDR1 is SGHNT and CDR2 is YYREEE (reference sequence). This CDR3 contains 14 residues. V lost 3 bases and J lost 11; bases outside the gene matches: 8. For the CDR3, the DNA is TGTGCCAGCAGCTCTAGCGGGGGGCCCAGGGGGCAGTATTTT. Its translation: CASSSSGGPRGQYF.

The chain couples TRBV4-1 to TRBJ2-3, with D maybe TRBD1 (6 bases). Between the trimmed V and J ends, which lost 1 base and 6 bases, there was a span of 11 bases. The CDR3 spans 14 residues. In germline, CDR1 is MGHRA, CDR2 YSYEKL. The CDR3: CASSQAQGPDTQYF. CDR3 bases: TGCGCCAGCAGCCAAGCTCAGGGGCCGGATACGCAGTATTTT.

This clonotype showed up many times. This chain links TRBV5-1 with TRBJ1-1; D is possibly TRBD1 (6 bases). The CDR3 extends over 17 amino acids. Trimming removed 1 base at V and 0 bases at J, with 16 bases between. The germline V gene has CDR1 SGHRS and CDR2 YFSETQ. Here the CDR3 reads CASSLRGGGSMNTEAFF. CDR3 sequence (DNA): TGCGCCAGCAGCTTGAGGGGGGGCGGCAGTATGAACACTGAAGCTTTCTTT.

There are a few counts of this clonotype. This chain joins TRBV2 and TRBJ1-2; 9 nucleotides align to TRBD1. This CDR3 has 14 amino acids. Germline V gives CDR1 SNHLY, CDR2 FYNNEI. J was trimmed by 4 bases and V by 6 bases; bases with no gene match: 6. For the CDR3, the DNA is TGTGCCAGCAGGGCGGACAGGGGAGGCTATGGCTACACCTTC. This encodes CASRADRGGYGYTF. The full variable domain, completed using reference TRBV2 and TRBJ1-2, is EPEVTQTPSHQVTQMGQEVILRCVPISNHLYFYWYRQILGQKVEFLVSFYNNEISEKSEIFDDQFSVERPDGSNFTLKIRSTKLEDSAMYFCASRADRGGYGYTFGSGTRLTVV.

V usage is TRBV20-1 and J usage is TRBJ1-2; D uncertain. Germline lookup yields CDR1 DFQATT and CDR2 SNEGSKA (reference sequence). The length of the CDR3 is 11 residues. Deletions cut 5 bases from V and 4 bases from J, with 8 bases between. The CDR3: CSAVESYGYTF. The CDR3 DNA reads as TGCAGTGCTGTAGAGTCCTATGGCTACACCTTC.

This clonotype has a handful of counts. This chain joins TRBV4-1 and TRBJ1-2; D gene ambiguous. V was pared by 1 base and J by 3 bases, with 6 bases between. This CDR3 has 13 residues. The germline gives CDR1 MGHRA, CDR2 YSYEKL. The CDR3 is CASSQARDYGYTF. CDR3 nucleotide sequence: TGCGCCAGCAGCCAAGCCAGAGACTATGGCTACACCTTC.

DNA for the CDR3: TGCGCCAGCAGCTTCGGACTAGGCATATACAATGAGCAGTTCTTC. Its protein product is CASSFGLGIYNEQFF. J is TRBJ2-1 and V is TRBV5-1, with TRBD2 matching 7 bases. Looked up from germline, CDR1 is SGHRS and CDR2 is YFSETQ. V lost 2 bases, J lost 4 bases, and 6 bases stayed unmatched. The CDR3 spans 15 residues.

J is TRBJ1-2 and V is TRBV9, with unresolved D. In germline, CDR1 is SGDLS, CDR2 YYNGEE. The V end lost 3 bases, the J end lost 3 bases, and 12 bases lay between the germline ends. The CDR3 loop spans 14 amino acids. The CDR3 nucleotides are TGTGCCAGCAGCGGATCTACTCAGGACTATGGCTACACCTTC. This encodes CASSGSTQDYGYTF.

This clonotype was counted at least ten times. The chain carries TRBV30 and TRBJ2-7; 9 nucleotides align to TRBD1. V shed 4 bases and J 2 bases; nucleotides not matched to a gene: 9. This CDR3 comprises 15 residues. Germline CDR1 and CDR2: GTSNPN and SVGIG (reference sequence). CDR3 region: CAWKGDREGAYEQYF. As DNA, the CDR3 is TGTGCCTGGAAGGGGGACAGGGAGGGGGCCTACGAGCAGTACTTC.

The chain combines TRBV12-3 or TRBV12-4 with TRBJ2-3, with a tentative D call TRBD2 (6 bases). This CDR3 comprises 12 residues. Trimming took 6 bases from V and 8 from J, leaving 12 bases between them. The DNA of the CDR3 is TGTGCCAGCAGCCCACGGGGGATTACGCAGTATTTT. Translated, it gives CASSPRGITQYF.

This clonotype has ten or more counts. This chain connects TRBV4-3 to TRBJ2-1, with D maybe TRBD1 (6 bases). Trimming stripped 4 bases from V and 3 bases from J, with 10 bases between. The CDR3 covers 14 residues. Germline CDR1 LGHNA, CDR2 YSLEER. The CDR3 spells CASSLEDSYNEQFF. The CDR3 nucleotides are TGCGCCAGCAGCCTGGAGGACAGCTACAATGAGCAGTTCTTC.

The gene calls are TRBV5-1 and TRBJ2-3; 13 positions match TRBD2. The CDR3 runs to 17 residues. Germline assignment: CDR1 SGHRS and CDR2 YFSETQ. V was clipped by 4 bases and J by 6 bases; unmatched bases: 11. For the CDR3, the DNA is TGCGCCAGCAGCCGACTAGCGGGGGGTTCGTGGGTTGATACGCAGTATTTT. It yields the protein CASSRLAGGSWVDTQYF.